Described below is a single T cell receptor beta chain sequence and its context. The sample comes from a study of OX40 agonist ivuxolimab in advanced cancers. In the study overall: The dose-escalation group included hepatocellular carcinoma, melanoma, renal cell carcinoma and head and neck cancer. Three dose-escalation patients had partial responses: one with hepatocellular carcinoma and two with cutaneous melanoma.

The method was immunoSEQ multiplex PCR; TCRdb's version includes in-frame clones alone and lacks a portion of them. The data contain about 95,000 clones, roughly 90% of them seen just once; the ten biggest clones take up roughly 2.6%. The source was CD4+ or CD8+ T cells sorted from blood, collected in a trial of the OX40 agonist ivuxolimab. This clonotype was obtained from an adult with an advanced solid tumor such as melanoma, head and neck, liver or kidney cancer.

CDR3 sequence: CASSYGTGGANVLTF. The DNA of the CDR3 is TGCGCCAGCAGTTACGGCACAGGGGGAGCCAACGTCCTGACTTTC. This chain connects TRBV10-2 to TRBJ2-6; 8 bases map to TRBD1. Per the germline V gene, CDR1 is WSHSY and CDR2 is SAAADI. V lost 5 bases and J lost 7; bases outside the gene matches: 7. The CDR3 is made up of 15 amino acids.